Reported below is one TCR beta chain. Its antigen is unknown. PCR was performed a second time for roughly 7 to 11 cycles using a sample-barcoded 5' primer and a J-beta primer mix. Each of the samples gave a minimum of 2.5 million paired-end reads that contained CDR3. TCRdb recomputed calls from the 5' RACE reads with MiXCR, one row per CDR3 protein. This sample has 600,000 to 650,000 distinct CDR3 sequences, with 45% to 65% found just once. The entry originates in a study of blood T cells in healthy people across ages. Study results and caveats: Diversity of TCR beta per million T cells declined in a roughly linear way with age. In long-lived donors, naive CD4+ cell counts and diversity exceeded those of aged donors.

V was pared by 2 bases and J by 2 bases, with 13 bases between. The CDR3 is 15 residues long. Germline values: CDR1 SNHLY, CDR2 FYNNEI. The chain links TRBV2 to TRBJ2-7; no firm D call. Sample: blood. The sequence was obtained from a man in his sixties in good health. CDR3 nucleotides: TGTGCCAGCAGTGAAAGCCATGGTCAGACCTACGAGCAGTACTTC. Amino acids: CASSESHGQTYEQYF.